A single sample is the source of the 13 T cell receptor beta chains below, sequenced in a study of blood T cell repertoires in COVID-19. Data came from immunoSEQ multiplex PCR; TCRdb stores just in-frame clones and leaves some out. This sample has a few hundred thousand clones, with more than 75% found just once. The sample comprised PBMCs or T cells enriched from blood (not recorded which). These receptors were obtained from a man aged 40-49 years in a cohort exposed to, infected with or recovered from COVID-19 (not recorded which).

The chain employs TRBV5-1 and TRBJ2-7; 11 bases align to TRBD2. The CDR3 consists of 15 residues. Germline assignment: CDR1 SGHRS and CDR2 YFSETQ. V was clipped by 5 bases and J by 3 bases; unmatched bases: 7. The CDR3 loop reads CASSQTSGSFYEQYF. Here the CDR3 DNA reads TGCGCCAGCAGTCAAACTAGCGGGAGTTTCTACGAGCAGTACTTC.

The rearrangement uses TRBV4-1 and TRBJ1-1; a possible D gene is TRBD1 (5 bases). The germline CDR1 and CDR2 sequences are MGHRA and YSYEKL. Trimming took off 1 base at V and 5 bases at J, with 11 bases between the two ends. The CDR3 extends over 14 amino acids. The CDR3 coding sequence is TGCGCCAGCAGCCAAGTCGGGGGTTTGACTGAAGCTTTCTTT. Translating gives CASSQVGGLTEAFF.

This clone showed up just once. The CDR3 reads CASSLGDNDYGYTF. CDR3 nucleotides: TGTGCCAGCAGCTTGGGGGACAACGACTATGGCTACACCTTC. The rearrangement links TRBV5-4 to TRBJ1-2; D possibly corresponds to TRBD1 (6 bases). The V end lost 0 bases, the J end lost 3 bases, and 9 bases lay between the germline ends. This CDR3 is built from 14 residues. CDR1 SGHNT and CDR2 YYREEE come from the germline V gene (reference sequence).

The genes are TRBV20-1 and TRBJ2-1; TRBD1 is a possible D gene (5 bases). V was cut by 3 bases and J by 10 bases, with 13 bases left in between. Germline V gives CDR1 DFQATT, CDR2 SNEGSKA (reference sequence). The CDR3 loop spans 12 amino acids. The CDR3 DNA reads as TGCAGTGCTAGTCAGGGCGAGCGCGAGCAGTTCTTC. Protein: CSASQGEREQFF.

The chain employs TRBV9 and TRBJ2-5, with D perhaps TRBD2 (7 bases). The CDR3 is 14 residues long. Between the trimmed V and J ends, which lost 4 bases and 6 bases, there was a span of 16 bases. Germline V gene sequence: CDR1 SGDLS, CDR2 YYNGEE. CDR3 in DNA: TGTGCCAGCAGCCGGGGAGGGGGTTGGAAGACCCAGTACTTC. It encodes CASSRGGGWKTQYF.

The chain couples TRBV29-1 to TRBJ1-1, with D possibly matching TRBD1 (5 bases). The CDR3 extends over 15 amino acids. The germline V gene encodes CDR1 SQVTM and CDR2 ANQGSEA. Trimming stripped 3 bases from V and 0 bases from J, with 14 bases between. The CDR3 reads CSVESHRIMNTEAFF. CDR3 DNA sequence: TGCAGCGTTGAGTCTCACAGGATTATGAACACTGAAGCTTTCTTT.

This clone appeared a few times. CDR3 DNA sequence: TGTGCCTGGAGTGTAAACCCTAGCCGGTATGGTGAGCAGTTCTTC. The encoded protein is CAWSVNPSRYGEQFF. The chain carries TRBV30 and TRBJ2-1; the D gene is possibly TRBD2 (5 bases). The CDR3 extends over 15 amino acids. Germline loops: CDR1 GTSNPN, CDR2 SVGIG (reference sequence). V lost 0 bases and J lost 9, with 18 bases in between.

The chain joins TRBV3-1 (or the pseudogene TRBV3-2) to TRBJ2-5, with 9 nucleotides matching TRBD2. This CDR3 comprises 14 residues. Unmatched junction bases numbered 5, after V lost 4 bases and J lost 5 bases. Germline V gives CDR1 LGHDT, CDR2 YNNKEL (reference sequence). The CDR3 DNA follows: TGTGCCAGCAGCCTGGGACTAGCACTGGAGACCCAGTACTTC. This codes for CASSLGLALETQYF.

This chain links TRBV7-2 with TRBJ2-2; TRBD2 matches at 7 bases. The CDR3 has 14 residues. The J segment lost 5 bases and the V segment lost 1 base, leaving 1 base of the junction unmatched. Germline loops: CDR1 SGHTA, CDR2 FQGNSA. The CDR3 DNA follows: TGTGCCAGCAGCTTAGGGGGGGGGACCGGGGAGCTGTTTTTT. As protein: CASSLGGGTGELFF.

This chain joins TRBV15 and TRBJ2-6; TRBD1 matches 7 bases. This CDR3 region has 19 residues. Germline V gene sequence: CDR1 LNHNV, CDR2 YYDKDF (reference sequence). Trimming at V came to 3 bases and at J to 0 bases, leaving 11 bases not matched to a gene. The CDR3 bases are TGTGCCACCAGCAGGGGATTGGGACAGTCACTCTCTGGGGCCAACGTCCTGACTTTC. Its translation is CATSRGLGQSLSGANVLTF.

This chain connects TRBV30 to TRBJ1-4; D is unclear. The V gene's germline CDR1 is GTSNPN and CDR2 SVGIG (reference sequence). V was pared by 2 bases and J by 8 bases, with 15 bases between. CDR3 length equals 14 residues. In nucleotides, the CDR3 is TGTGCCTGGAGTACGGCCCAACTGCGGGAAAAACTGTTTTTT. Translating it yields CAWSTAQLREKLFF.

This rearrangement joins TRBV4-1 to TRBJ1-4; tentatively, D is TRBD1 (5 bases). The CDR3 totals 18 residues. Per germline, CDR1 MGHRA and CDR2 YSYEKL. Trimming took 8 bases from V and 8 from J, leaving 30 bases between them. As DNA, the CDR3 is TGCGCCAGCGCCCTAATCGCCCCTGACAGCCTAAGAGAAGAAAAACTGTTTTTT. As protein: CASALIAPDSLREEKLFF.

The J gene is TRBJ2-4, the V gene TRBV30, with D uncertain. V was shortened by 3 bases and J by 0 bases, with 9 bases between the two germline ends. This CDR3 is built from 14 residues. Germline CDR1 and CDR2: GTSNPN and SVGIG (reference sequence). The CDR3, as DNA: TGTGCCTGGAGGGCCCCCTTAGCCAAAAACATTCAGTACTTC. It is translated as CAWRAPLAKNIQYF. Filled out from reference TRBV30 and TRBJ2-4, the complete variable domain reads SQTIHQWPATLVQPVGSPLSLECTVEGTSNPNLYWYRQAAGRGLQLLFYSVGIGQISSEVPQNLSASRPQDRQFILSSKKLLLSDSGFYLCAWRAPLAKNIQYFGAGTRLSVL.